This T cell receptor (beta chain) appears in the sequencing data of a study of siplizumab effects on memory and regulatory T cells. Findings and caveats of the study: Some alloreactive sequences were traceable to unstimulated CD4+ memory cells, and siplizumab significantly reduced them.

CDR1 is MNHEY, CDR2 SMNVEV, per germline (reference sequence). With 4 bases clipped from V and 9 bases from J, the junction kept 10 bases outside the gene matches. This CDR3 is built from 15 residues. Concerning this clone: Its antigen is currently unknown.

Measured with immunoSEQ multiplex PCR; TCRdb has only the in-frame clones, and not every one. The repertoire consists of around 100,000 clones, with about 95% occurring once and the leading ten covering approximately 1.5%. The receptor was derived from a human donor in good health. This chain joins TRBV27 and TRBJ1-5; 9 bases fit TRBD1. The source material was non-Treg CD4+ T cells sorted from blood. The DNA of the CDR3 is TGTGCCAGCAGTTCCTTTGGACAGGGGAAGGGGCCCCAGCATTTT. Its protein product is CASSSFGQGKGPQHF.